Sequencing of this TCR beta chain was carried out in a study of T cell repertoires in cytomegalovirus infection. Study overall: Based on public TCR beta signatures, there were indications of CMV infection and of a matching HLA type. Notes on the study in general: CMV-specific HLA-C-restricted TCR beta clonotypes dominated the ex vivo response. Identification of carriers of CMV plus the relevant HLA was performed using cumulative public TCR beta family frequency.

The V and J ends lost 6 bases and 5 bases, in that order; junction bases with no gene match: 4. CDR3 length equals 12 residues. Germline V lookup: CDR1 SEHNR, CDR2 FQNEAQ (reference sequence). TCRdb re-derived calls from the reads in MiXCR, one entry per CDR3 protein. The sample holds tens of thousands of distinct CDR3 sequences, roughly 44% seen once. Remarks on this clonotype: Its antigen is as yet unknown.

The starting material was CD8+ T cells from cultured PBMCs, obtained from culture after CMV antigen stimulation. The V and J genes are TRBV7-9 and TRBJ2-7, with 7 positions matching TRBD2. The sequence was collected from a human donor in good health (CMV status not recorded). Some clones in this sample may be carry-over from other donors' samples. CDR3: CASRSGTNEQYF. CDR3 DNA: TGTGCCAGCAGATCCGGGACTAACGAGCAGTACTTC.